This T cell receptor (beta chain) was documented in a study of blood T cell repertoires in COVID-19. Some clones are missing from TCRdb's copy, which holds only in-frame ones; the method was immunoSEQ multiplex PCR. The data show under 350,000 clones, roughly 86% seen once. Germline CDR1 and CDR2: SGDLS and YYNGEE. Trimming cost V 3 bases and J 6 bases; bases outside gene matches: 2. The CDR3 spans 14 residues. The source material was PBMCs or T cells enriched from blood (not recorded which). V usage is TRBV9 and J usage is TRBJ2-7; the match to TRBD2 covers 14 bases. The receptor was derived from a woman younger than 35 who had recovered from COVID-19. CDR3 protein: CASSAGLAGAEQYF. As DNA, the CDR3 is TGTGCCAGCAGCGCGGGACTAGCGGGAGCCGAGCAGTACTTC. Full variable domain (outside the CDR3, taken from reference TRBV9 and TRBJ2-7): DSGVTQTPKHLITATGQRVTLRCSPRSGDLSVYWYQQSLDQGLQFLIQYYNGEERAKGNILERFSAQQFPDLHSELNLSSLELGDSALYFCASSAGLAGAEQYFGPGTRLTVT.